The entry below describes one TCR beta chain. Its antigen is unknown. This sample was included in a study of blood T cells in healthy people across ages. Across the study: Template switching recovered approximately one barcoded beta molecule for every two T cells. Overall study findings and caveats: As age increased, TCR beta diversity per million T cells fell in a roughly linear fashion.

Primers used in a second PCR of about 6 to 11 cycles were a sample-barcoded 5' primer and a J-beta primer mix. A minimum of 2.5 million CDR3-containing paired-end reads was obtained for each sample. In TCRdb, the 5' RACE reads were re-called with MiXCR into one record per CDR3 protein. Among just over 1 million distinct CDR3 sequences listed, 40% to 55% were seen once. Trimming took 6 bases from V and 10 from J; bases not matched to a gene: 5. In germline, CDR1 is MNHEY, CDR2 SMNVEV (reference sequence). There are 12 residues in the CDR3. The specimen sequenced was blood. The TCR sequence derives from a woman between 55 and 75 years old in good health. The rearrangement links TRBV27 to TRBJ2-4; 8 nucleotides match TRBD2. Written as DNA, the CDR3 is TGTGCCAGCAGCTCCGGGGGGGGTATTCAGTACTTC. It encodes CASSSGGGIQYF.